One and the same sample provided the 31 T cell receptor beta chains below, sequenced in a study of T cells in Graves' hyperthyroidism and ophthalmopathy. Researchers amplified the TCR beta CDR3 regions from RNA transcripts. During a first-round RT-PCR of the TCR CDR3, the HTBI primer set was used. Via MiXCR, TCRdb re-called the multiplex PCR reads, giving one row per CDR3 protein. This sample has around 500,000 distinct CDR3 sequences, with 22% found just once. Sequencing input: blood. The source is a woman in her sixties or seventies with Graves' ophthalmopathy.

The sample holds many counts of this clonotype. CDR3 DNA: TGTGCCAGCAGTTCGTTAGCGGGGAGACGTACAGATACGCAGTATTTT. It yields the protein CASSSLAGRRTDTQYF. The chain joins TRBV6-1 to TRBJ2-3; 8 bases map to TRBD2. Germline loops: CDR1 MNHNS, CDR2 SASEGT. Losses at the gene ends were 5 bases for V and 3 bases for J; bases not matched to a gene: 10. This CDR3 region has 16 residues.

The rearrangement links TRBV30 to TRBJ2-5; D uncertain. The CDR3 runs 13 residues. The V gene's germline CDR1 is GTSNPN and CDR2 SVGIG (reference sequence). V gave up 0 bases and J gave up 5 bases, with 10 bases separating them. CDR3 residues: CAWSVRFTETQYF. CDR3 DNA: TGTGCCTGGAGTGTACGATTCACGGAGACCCAGTACTTC.

V gene TRBV19 combines with J gene TRBJ2-5; D remains ambiguous. This CDR3 has 13 residues. Germline V gene lookup returns CDR1 LNHDA and CDR2 SQIVND (reference sequence). V lost 6 bases, J lost 2 bases, and 10 bases lay in between. The CDR3 DNA is TGTGCCAGTAGCATTTTCCATCAAGAGACCCAGTACTTC. The encoded protein is CASSIFHQETQYF.

V and J are TRBV5-1 and TRBJ2-1; D tentatively fits TRBD1 or TRBD2 (5 bases each). Germline V CDR1 and CDR2: SGHRS, YFSETQ. V was trimmed by 0 bases and J by 6 bases, leaving 13 bases between them. The CDR3 spans 15 residues. The DNA of the CDR3 is TGCGCCAGCAGCTTGGGGGGGATCGGTATCAATGAGCAGTTCTTC. It translates to CASSLGGIGINEQFF.

This sequence joins TRBV19 and TRBJ2-2, with TRBD2 matching 13 bases. Germline V CDR1 and CDR2: LNHDA, SQIVND (reference sequence). Unmatched junction bases numbered 7, after V lost 9 bases and J lost 3 bases. The CDR3 loop spans 16 amino acids. The CDR3 region is CASYTTSGRYTGELFF. The CDR3 DNA reads as TGTGCCAGCTATACGACTAGCGGGAGGTACACCGGGGAGCTGTTTTTT.

J is TRBJ2-7 and V is TRBV19; D may be TRBD2 (6 bases). Germline V gene lookup returns CDR1 LNHDA and CDR2 SQIVND (reference sequence). V was trimmed by 10 bases and J by 2 bases, leaving 21 bases between them. The CDR3 contains 15 residues. CDR3 in amino acids: CATLVGLAYTYEQYF. DNA of the CDR3: TGTGCCACTTTAGTTGGTCTAGCGTATACCTACGAGCAGTACTTC. The variable domain in full, completed from reference TRBV19 and TRBJ2-7, reads DGGITQSPKYLFRKEGQNVTLSCEQNLNHDAMYWYRQDPGQGLRLIYYSQIVNDFQKGDIAEGYSVSREKKESFPLTVTSAQKNPTAFYLCATLVGLAYTYEQYFGPGTRLTVT.

In its sample, this clonotype was seen a few times. The chain carries TRBV7-9 and TRBJ2-2; 9 nucleotides agree with TRBD1. Germline V gene sequence: CDR1 SEHNR, CDR2 FQNEAQ (reference sequence). With V trimmed by 4 bases and J by 4 bases, 10 bases remained unmatched. CDR3 length: 17 amino acids. In DNA, the CDR3 is TGTGCCAGCAGCTCCCACTTGGACAGGGGTGGCACCGGGGAGCTGTTTTTT. Its translation: CASSSHLDRGGTGELFF.

This clonotype was seen many times. The rearrangement joins TRBV28 to TRBJ2-5; the D call may be TRBD1 or TRBD2 (5 bases each). With 5 bases removed from V and 3 bases from J, the gap between germline ends came to 10 bases. The CDR3 totals 13 residues. CDR1 is MDHEN, CDR2 SYDVKM, per germline. The chain's CDR3 is CASSPGREETQYF. CDR3 nucleotide sequence: TGTGCCAGCAGTCCGGGACGAGAAGAGACCCAGTACTTC.

J is TRBJ2-1 and V is TRBV29-1; D gene ambiguous. The CDR3 sequence is 15 residues long. The germline V and J ends were trimmed by 5 bases and 5 bases, with 19 bases remaining between them. Looked up from germline, CDR1 is SQVTM and CDR2 is ANQGSEA. CDR3 nucleotide sequence: TGCAGCGTTCATATTATGAGACATATCGACAATGAGCAGTTCTTC. Protein product: CSVHIMRHIDNEQFF.

The rearrangement uses TRBV20-1 and TRBJ1-1; tentative D call: TRBD1 (5 bases). Germline-derived CDR1 and CDR2 are DFQATT and SNEGSKA (reference sequence). CDR3 length: 16 residues. The CDR3 sequence: CSPGEIVGGKNTEAFF. DNA of the CDR3: TGCAGCCCTGGGGAAATCGTGGGGGGAAAGAACACTGAAGCTTTCTTT.

The chain combines TRBV5-5 with TRBJ2-7; D is unclear. Trimming took off 4 bases at V and 4 bases at J, with 12 bases between the two ends. This CDR3 has 13 residues. Germline V lookup: CDR1 SGHKS, CDR2 YYEKEE (reference sequence). The CDR3 region has the DNA TGTGCCAGCAGCACGCAAATTGGTTACGAGCAGTACTTC. It translates to CASSTQIGYEQYF. Variable domain in full (rest from reference TRBV5-5 and TRBJ2-7): DAGVTQSPTHLIKTRGQQVTLRCSPISGHKSVSWYQQVLGQGPQFIFQYYEKEERGRGNFPDRFSARQFPNYSSELNVNALLLGDSALYLCASSTQIGYEQYFGPGTRLTVT.

The DNA of the CDR3 is TGTGCCAGCAATCTACCAGGGGAAGTAAAGTCCGAGCAGTACTTC. It specifies CASNLPGEVKSEQYF. V and J are TRBV28 and TRBJ2-7; TRBD1 might be the D (6 bases). The V gene lost 7 bases and the J gene lost 6 bases, with 22 bases spanning the gap. Germline V gene sequence: CDR1 MDHEN, CDR2 SYDVKM. The CDR3 sequence is 15 residues long. Full variable domain (missing parts from reference TRBV28 and TRBJ2-7): DVKVTQSSRYLVKRTGEKVFLECVQDMDHENMFWYRQDPGLGLRLIYFSYDVKMKEKGDIPEGYSVSREKKERFSLILESASTNQTSMYLCASNLPGEVKSEQYFGPGTRLTVT.

The chain has TRBV25-1 and TRBJ2-2, with 7 bases matching TRBD1. V lost 2 bases and J lost 6; bases outside the gene matches: 9. In germline, CDR1 is MGHDK, CDR2 SYGVNS. The CDR3 has 16 residues. The CDR3, as DNA: TGTGCCAGCAGTGAAACCCGACAGGGCCGCGCCGGGGAGCTGTTTTTT. As protein: CASSETRQGRAGELFF.

This clonotype was found many times. The chain carries TRBV11-2 and TRBJ2-7; D call uncertain. The germline CDR1 and CDR2 sequences are SGHAT and FQNNGV. The CDR3 contains 14 residues. V was clipped by 0 bases and J by 2 bases, with 8 bases between them. CDR3 DNA: TGTGCCAGCAGCTTAGATCAGGCTACCTACGAGCAGTACTTC. Amino acids: CASSLDQATYEQYF.

This clonotype was detected a few times. This chain links TRBV29-1 with TRBJ2-6; TRBD2 might be the D (7 bases). The germline V gene has CDR1 SQVTM and CDR2 ANQGSEA. CDR3 length: 14 residues. Trimming took off 8 bases at V and 1 base at J, with 12 bases between the two ends. The CDR3 DNA is TGCAGCTTTAAGGGGGGGTCTGGGGCCAACGTCCTGACTTTC. Translation gives CSFKGGSGANVLTF.

Ten or more counts support this clonotype. The V call is TRBV6-6, the J call TRBJ2-7, with D tentatively TRBD2 (5 bases). There are 16 residues in the CDR3. Per the germline V gene, CDR1 is MNHNY and CDR2 is SVGAGI (reference sequence). Trimming shortened V by 0 bases and J by 4 bases, and 16 bases separated the two germline ends. The CDR3 is CASSYSIGVPTYEQYF. CDR3 DNA sequence: TGTGCCAGCAGTTACTCAATCGGGGTACCGACTTACGAGCAGTACTTC.

In DNA form, the CDR3 reads TGCGCCAGCAGCCCACCTTTGGACAGCTTCACAGATACGCAGTATTTT. Translation: CASSPPLDSFTDTQYF. The chain carries TRBV5-1 and TRBJ2-3, with a weak D call TRBD1 (6 bases). Germline values: CDR1 SGHRS, CDR2 YFSETQ. V lost 4 bases, J lost 2 bases, and 17 bases lay in between. The CDR3 loop spans 16 amino acids.

This clonotype has just a few counts. This chain connects TRBV5-1 to TRBJ2-1; 8 nucleotides match TRBD2. This CDR3 is 16 amino acids long. Germline CDR1 and CDR2: SGHRS and YFSETQ. Germline trimming cut 2 bases from V and 8 bases from J; bases unmatched to any gene: 12. For the CDR3, the DNA is TGCGCCAGCAGCTTTCGATTAGCGGGATACGGCGATGAGCAGTTCTTC. Its translation: CASSFRLAGYGDEQFF.

This clonotype was picked up a small number of times. The gene calls are TRBV28 and TRBJ2-1, with 9 bases identical to TRBD1. The V gene's germline CDR1 is MDHEN and CDR2 SYDVKM. The CDR3 runs to 16 residues. J gave up 8 bases and V 5 bases, and 13 bases lay outside the gene matches. The CDR3 reads CASSPSPGQGTYEQFF. The CDR3 DNA is TGTGCCAGCAGTCCCTCCCCGGGACAGGGTACGTATGAGCAGTTCTTC.

This clonotype has at least ten counts. This chain uses TRBV20-1 with TRBJ1-4; 10 bases match TRBD1. The CDR3 runs 13 residues. The trim removed 3 bases at V and 9 bases at J, leaving 4 bases unmatched. From germline, CDR1 is DFQATT and CDR2 SNEGSKA (reference sequence). The CDR3 sequence is CSASRGQGQKLFF. The CDR3 DNA follows: TGCAGTGCTAGTAGGGGACAGGGGCAAAAACTGTTTTTT.

This clonotype has just a few counts. The chain joins TRBV20-1 to TRBJ2-3; 10 positions match TRBD2. Trimming at V came to 0 bases and at J to 6 bases, leaving 9 bases not matched to a gene. Germline V lookup: CDR1 DFQATT, CDR2 SNEGSKA (reference sequence). This CDR3 spans 16 amino acids. The CDR3 sequence is CSARDAIAGGSDTQYF. In nucleotides, the CDR3 is TGCAGTGCTAGAGATGCGATAGCGGGAGGCTCTGATACGCAGTATTTT.

This chain links TRBV6-2 or TRBV6-3 with TRBJ1-6; a weak D match, TRBD1 (5 bases). The CDR3 totals 13 residues. Germline V gene lookup returns CDR1 MNHEY and CDR2 SVGEGT. V was pared by 7 bases and J by 8 bases, with 12 bases between. The DNA of the CDR3 is TGTGCCAGCAAGGGGCCGGGACATTCACCCCTCCACTTT. Encoded protein: CASKGPGHSPLHF.

The rearrangement links TRBV7-2 to TRBJ2-5, with TRBD2 matching over 7 bases. V dropped 5 bases and J dropped 6; count of bases not matched to a gene: 12. CDR1 is SGHTA, CDR2 FQGNSA, per germline. This CDR3 spans 15 amino acids. The chain's CDR3 is CASSLHSTSGKTQYF. As DNA, the CDR3 is TGTGCCAGCAGCCTCCATAGCACCAGCGGGAAGACCCAGTACTTC.

V and J are TRBV6-9 and TRBJ1-1; possibly TRBD1 for D (5 bases). The CDR3 runs 16 residues. Germline V gene lookup returns CDR1 MNHGY and CDR2 SVAAGI. With 3 bases removed from V and 2 bases from J, the gap between germline ends came to 16 bases. This CDR3 is CASSYGFEGHNTEAFF. CDR3 in DNA: TGTGCCAGCAGTTACGGGTTCGAGGGGCATAACACTGAAGCTTTCTTT.

This clonotype has just a few counts. This chain joins TRBV5-1 and TRBJ2-2, with 7 positions matching TRBD1. The germline gives CDR1 SGHRS, CDR2 YFSETQ. The CDR3 is 16 residues long. V lost 0 bases and J lost 5; bases outside the gene matches: 7. As DNA, the CDR3 is TGCGCCAGCAGCTTGGGGGCAGGGGGACCTACCGGGGAGCTGTTTTTT. It is translated as CASSLGAGGPTGELFF.

CDR3 bases: TGTGCCAGCAGTTTCTCTCCTGGACGGTTGGAAGGCTACACCTTC. It is translated as CASSFSPGRLEGYTF. This chain uses TRBV11-2 with TRBJ1-2; no definite D call. The CDR3 sequence is 15 residues long. Per germline, CDR1 SGHAT and CDR2 FQNNGV. The ends were cut back, 6 bases at V and 8 bases at J, with 22 bases in the middle.

This sequence joins TRBV24-1 and TRBJ2-7; 7 bases match TRBD1. The V segment lost 3 bases and the J segment 2 bases; nucleotides outside the gene matches: 6. This CDR3 comprises 15 residues. CDR1 and CDR2 from the germline V gene are KGHDR and SFDVKD. DNA of the CDR3: TGTGCCACCAGTGATCCAATGACAGGGACCTACGAGCAGTACTTC. As protein: CATSDPMTGTYEQYF.

This clonotype was seen a handful of times. The chain recombines TRBV20-1 with TRBJ1-5; 9 bases map to TRBD1. The junction had 8 bases not matched to a gene; V was cut back by 4 bases and J by 7 bases. This CDR3 region has 14 residues. Germline CDR1 reads DFQATT; CDR2 reads SNEGSKA (reference sequence). This chain's CDR3 is CSATVTGGRQPQHF. The CDR3 bases are TGCAGTGCTACTGTGACAGGGGGACGCCAGCCCCAGCATTTT.

The V and J genes are TRBV7-8 and TRBJ1-1; D unclear. This CDR3 contains 15 residues. Germline V CDR1 and CDR2: SGHVS, FQNEAQ. The V end was cut by 4 bases, the J end by 0 bases, with 12 bases between. CDR3 loop: CASSSLQSMNTEAFF. The CDR3 DNA is TGTGCCAGCAGCTCATTACAGTCCATGAACACTGAAGCTTTCTTT.

The chain uses TRBV6-2 or TRBV6-3 and TRBJ2-5; 7 bases are shared with TRBD1. Looked up from germline, CDR1 is MNHEY and CDR2 is SVGEGT. The CDR3 consists of 14 residues. V shed 5 bases and J 1 base; nucleotides not matched to a gene: 4. This CDR3 is CASSTGTVQETQYF. CDR3 nucleotides: TGTGCCAGCAGTACCGGGACAGTCCAAGAGACCCAGTACTTC.

This chain joins TRBV7-2 and TRBJ2-1; maybe TRBD2 (5 bases). The germline gives CDR1 SGHTA, CDR2 FQGNSA. The V gene lost 5 bases and the J gene lost 8 bases, with 19 bases spanning the gap. This CDR3 comprises 15 residues. Here the CDR3 DNA reads TGTGCCAGCAGCCCAGCGGCGAGCATTATGGATGAGCAGTTCTTC. Amino acids: CASSPAASIMDEQFF.